This paragraph covers one TCR beta chain sequence. Sequencing used immunoSEQ multiplex PCR; TCRdb keeps in-frame clones, though not all of them. Altogether around 96,000 clones are present, more than 85% being singletons, with the ten largest covering approximately 7.6%. The source of the sample is a study of control samples from healthy donors and cancer patients. V shed 5 bases and J shed 3 bases, with 10 bases lying between them. The CDR3 has 14 residues. The germline CDR1 and CDR2 sequences are MNHEY and SMNVEV (reference sequence). The origin of this receptor is a man aged 18 to 29 in good health. V gene TRBV27 combines with J gene TRBJ2-2; maybe TRBD1 (6 bases). Sequenced material: blood. In nucleotides, the CDR3 is TGTGCCAGCAGTATGGACAGATACACCGGGGAGCTGTTTTTT. This translates into CASSMDRYTGELFF.